This T cell receptor (beta chain) is from a study of shared clonotypes between healthy human individuals. Study as a whole: Each donor contributed plates that comprised three CD4 naive, three CD4 memory, two CD8 naive and one CD8 memory.

Overall study findings and caveats: Generation probabilities were higher for clonotypes shared across all four sorted-subset donors than for unshared ones. Despite large depth, rarefaction showed incomplete sorted-subset sequencing. Relative to memory subsets, naive subsets generally showed larger estimated richness.

In regard to this clone: The antigen is not known.

The CDR3 runs 14 residues. Germline assignment: CDR1 MNHNY and CDR2 SVGAGI (reference sequence). The V and J ends lost 4 bases and 5 bases, in that order; junction bases with no gene match: 1. Clones were read by immunoSEQ multiplex PCR, and TCRdb kept only the in-frame ones, dropping some. Of roughly 410,000 clones listed, approximately 97% are singletons. Specimen: memory CD8+ T cells sorted from blood. Stated subset: CD45RO+ cells pooled with CCR7-negative TemRA cells. The sequence derives from a man aged 25 to 40 in good health. V and J are TRBV6-6 and TRBJ1-6, with TRBD1 matching 8 bases. In DNA form, the CDR3 reads TGTGCCAGCAGTTCGACAGGGGATAATTCACCCCTCCACTTT. Amino acids: CASSSTGDNSPLHF.